These 2 T cell receptor beta chains share one sample of origin, sequenced in a study of regulatory T cells in long-lasting Graves disease. Libraries of TCR beta came from iRepertoire HTBI primers plus Arm-PCR of CDR3 regions. TCRdb called the multiplex PCR reads again in MiXCR, with one record for every CDR3 protein. The sample includes some 350,000 distinct CDR3 sequences, about 17% of them seen just once. As to time point: newly diagnosed GD, antithyroid drugs for less than 3 months. Making the TCR library involved RNA that had been extracted from PBMCs. This sample was shared with a second study, whose subject was T cells in Graves' hyperthyroidism and ophthalmopathy.

Sample: peripheral blood mononuclear cells (PBMCs), taken at new diagnosis, from a patient treated with antithyroid drugs. These receptors all stem from a woman aged 18-35 years with Graves disease.

This clonotype was picked up a small number of times. The V gene is TRBV13, the J gene TRBJ2-7; tentatively, D is TRBD1 (5 bases). Trimming shortened V by 5 bases and J by 2 bases, and 13 bases separated the two germline ends. CDR1 is PRHDT, CDR2 FYEKMQ, per germline (reference sequence). This CDR3 has 14 residues. The CDR3 region has the DNA TGTGCCAGCAGCGTTCGAGACAGTCCCTACGAGCAGTACTTC. Amino acids: CASSVRDSPYEQYF.

This clonotype was counted many times. This sequence joins TRBV27 and TRBJ2-1, with D possibly matching TRBD1 (6 bases). V was clipped by 2 bases and J by 7 bases, with 6 bases between them. The CDR3 is 12 residues long. Germline V gives CDR1 MNHEY, CDR2 SMNVEV (reference sequence). The CDR3 sequence is CASSLQGNEQFF. The CDR3 DNA reads as TGTGCCAGCAGTTTACAGGGGAATGAGCAGTTCTTC.